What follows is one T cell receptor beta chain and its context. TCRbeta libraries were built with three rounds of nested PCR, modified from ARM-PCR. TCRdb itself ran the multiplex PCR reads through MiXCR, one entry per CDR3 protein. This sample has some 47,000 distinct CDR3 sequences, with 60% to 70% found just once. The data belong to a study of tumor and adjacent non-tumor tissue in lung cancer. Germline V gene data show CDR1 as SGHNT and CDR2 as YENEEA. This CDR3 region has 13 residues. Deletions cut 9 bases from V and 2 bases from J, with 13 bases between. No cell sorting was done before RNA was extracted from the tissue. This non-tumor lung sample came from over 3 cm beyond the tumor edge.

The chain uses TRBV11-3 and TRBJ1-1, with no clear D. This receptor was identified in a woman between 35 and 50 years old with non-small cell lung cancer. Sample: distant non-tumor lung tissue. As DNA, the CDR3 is TGTGCCAGTACCCGGATGGCTAACACTGAAGCTTTCTTT. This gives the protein CASTRMANTEAFF.